These 18 T cell receptor beta chains originate from one sample sequenced in a study of post-analysis software for immune sequencing data. No antigens are known for them. Study findings and constraints: The five TRBV segments detected at higher frequency in patients than in controls included TRBV5-6, TRBV5-1 and TRBV20-1.

Tagging with unique molecular identifiers was a feature of the TCR beta cDNA libraries. TCRdb used MiXCR to reprocess the PCR reads, holding one entry per CDR3 protein. The repertoire holds about 460,000 distinct CDR3 sequences, with roughly 46% as singletons. The sequenced sample was blood. These receptors came from a girl aged 5 to 17 with multiple sclerosis.

This chain connects TRBV7-2 to TRBJ2-1, with D possibly called TRBD1 or TRBD2 (5 bases each). The CDR3 extends over 15 amino acids. Trimming stripped 1 base from V and 6 bases from J, with 13 bases between. The germline V gene encodes CDR1 SGHTA and CDR2 FQGNSA. The CDR3 nucleotides are TGTGCCAGCAGCTTAGGGCGAGGGGCCGGCAATGAGCAGTTCTTC. Encoded protein: CASSLGRGAGNEQFF.

This clonotype was counted only a few times. The chain joins TRBV20-1 to TRBJ2-7; D is unclear. CDR3 length: 15 residues. Trimming pared 3 bases from V and 2 bases from J, leaving 17 bases between. The germline V gene encodes CDR1 DFQATT and CDR2 SNEGSKA (reference sequence). The CDR3 DNA is TGCAGTGCTAGGCCCCCGGGCAGTCCTCCCTACGAGCAGTACTTC. Its translation: CSARPPGSPPYEQYF.

This clonotype occurred a few times. The chain uses TRBV4-1 and TRBJ2-3; 7 bases are a match to TRBD1. J was trimmed by 0 bases and V by 0 bases; bases with no gene match: 6. Germline V gives CDR1 MGHRA, CDR2 YSYEKL. CDR3 size: 17 residues. The DNA for the CDR3 is TGCGCCAGCAGCCAAGATTATGGGACAGCTAGCACAGATACGCAGTATTTT. Its protein product is CASSQDYGTASTDTQYF.

The sample holds a few counts of this clonotype. J is TRBJ2-3 and V is TRBV6-6; the D is unclear. The length of the CDR3 is 13 residues. In germline, CDR1 is MNHNY, CDR2 SVGAGI (reference sequence). V was shortened by 8 bases and J by 0 bases, with 9 bases between the two germline ends. CDR3 region: CASGRQSTDTQYF. The CDR3 DNA sequence: TGTGCCAGCGGTAGGCAGAGCACAGATACGCAGTATTTT.

This clonotype was detected only once. This chain connects TRBV28 to TRBJ2-7; tentative D call: TRBD1 (6 bases). Germline V CDR1 and CDR2: MDHEN, SYDVKM. The length of the CDR3 is 14 residues. V lost 6 bases to trimming and J lost 4 bases, with 16 bases between them. The CDR3 DNA follows: TGTGCCAGCAGGTCCCCTGACAGGAGGTACGAGCAGTACTTC. It translates to CASRSPDRRYEQYF.

This chain joins TRBV7-2 and TRBJ2-5; unclear D gene. Trimming removed 2 bases at V and 5 bases at J, with 15 bases between. CDR1 is SGHTA and CDR2 is FQGNSA in the germline V gene. This CDR3 has 15 amino acids. Here the CDR3 reads CASSLMRARDETQYF. The CDR3 bases are TGTGCCAGCAGCTTAATGAGAGCCAGAGACGAGACCCAGTACTTC.

This clonotype occurred a few times. This sequence joins TRBV3-1 and TRBJ2-1, with 7 bases lining up with TRBD2. The CDR3 runs to 16 residues. The ends lost 0 bases at V and 4 bases at J; junction bases unmatched: 6. Germline values: CDR1 LGHDT, CDR2 YNNKEL (reference sequence). CDR3 sequence reads: CASSQETSSIYNEQFF. CDR3 DNA: TGTGCCAGCAGCCAAGAGACTAGCTCAATATACAATGAGCAGTTCTTC.

A few counts support this clonotype. Its ends do not fully match the called genes, so a read error is possible. V usage is TRBV29-1 and J usage is TRBJ2-3; 11 bases align to TRBD2. The germline V gene has CDR1 SQVTM and CDR2 ANQGSEA. The CDR3 runs to 17 residues. The CDR3 region has the DNA TGCAACGTTGCACTAGCGGGAGCCTCAAGTTACACAGATACGCAGTATTTT. Translated, it gives CNVALAGASSYTDTQYF.

The chain joins TRBV25-1 to TRBJ2-5; 11 nucleotides align to TRBD2. Germline V gene data show CDR1 as MGHDK and CDR2 as SYGVNS. The V gene end was trimmed by 8 bases and the J gene end by 5 bases; junction bases not matched to a gene: 7. The CDR3 contains 14 residues. CDR3 residues: CASLGTSGSETQYF. CDR3 DNA: TGTGCCAGCCTAGGGACTAGCGGTTCGGAGACCCAGTACTTC.

The chain combines TRBV5-1 with TRBJ2-6, with 7 bases aligning to TRBD1. Germline V gene sequence: CDR1 SGHRS, CDR2 YFSETQ. The CDR3 loop spans 18 amino acids. With 9 bases clipped from V and 3 bases from J, the junction kept 18 bases outside the gene matches. The CDR3 region is CATYNGQAAGGGANVLTF. The CDR3 DNA is TGCGCCACCTATAACGGACAGGCCGCTGGGGGTGGGGCCAACGTCCTGACTTTC. The variable domain in full, completed from reference TRBV5-1 and TRBJ2-6, reads KAGVTQTPRYLIKTRGQQVTLSCSPISGHRSVSWYQQTPGQGLQFLFEYFSETQRNKGNFPGRFSGRQFSNSRSEMNVSTLELGDSALYLCATYNGQAAGGGANVLTFGAGSRLTVL.

This clonotype was seen only a few times. This chain connects TRBV5-1 to TRBJ2-3, with TRBD1 identical over 9 bases. Looked up from germline, CDR1 is SGHRS and CDR2 is YFSETQ. The CDR3 runs 16 residues. With V trimmed by 5 bases and J by 4 bases, 11 bases remained unmatched. DNA for the CDR3: TGCGCCAGCAGGCCAACAGGGGGCGCGGACGCAGATACGCAGTATTTT. It encodes CASRPTGGADADTQYF.

The chain has TRBV12-3 or TRBV12-4 and TRBJ2-3; 9 bases line up with TRBD2. CDR3 length equals 15 residues. The ends lost 3 bases at V and 4 bases at J; junction bases unmatched: 5. The CDR3 DNA follows: TGTGCCAGCAGTTTTAGCGGGAGTTTCGCAGATACGCAGTATTTT. The encoded protein is CASSFSGSFADTQYF.

This clonotype was counted between two and nine times. The V gene is TRBV12-3 or TRBV12-4, the J gene TRBJ2-5; 8 bases fit TRBD1. The V segment lost 2 bases and the J segment 3 bases; nucleotides outside the gene matches: 5. This CDR3 spans 15 amino acids. The CDR3 reads CASSLMGQAEETQYF. The CDR3 DNA reads TGTGCCAGCAGTTTAATGGGACAGGCAGAAGAGACCCAGTACTTC.

V gene TRBV29-1 combines with J gene TRBJ2-2; 8 bases are shared with TRBD1. V was clipped by 5 bases and J by 8 bases; unmatched bases: 4. Per the germline V gene, CDR1 is SQVTM and CDR2 is ANQGSEA. The CDR3 runs to 12 residues. This CDR3 is CSVSTGVGELFF. The CDR3 DNA follows: TGCAGCGTTTCGACAGGGGTGGGGGAGCTGTTTTTT.

In its sample, this clonotype was seen a few times. This chain connects TRBV7-3 to TRBJ2-5; TRBD1 or TRBD2 may be the D gene (5 bases each). CDR3 length equals 16 residues. With 5 bases removed from V and 11 bases from J, the gap between germline ends came to 27 bases. Germline assignment: CDR1 SGHTA and CDR2 FQGTGA. This chain's CDR3 is CASSARPDSHMGEQYF. The CDR3, as DNA: TGTGCCAGCAGCGCGAGACCCGACAGCCATATGGGAGAGCAGTACTTC.

Only a few counts were recorded for this clonotype. The chain has TRBV20-1 and TRBJ2-7, with D hard to call. The CDR3 contains 14 residues. The germline gives CDR1 DFQATT, CDR2 SNEGSKA (reference sequence). Trimming cost V 6 bases and J 4 bases, with 19 bases left between them. The CDR3 reads CSAPTLGSGYEQYF. In nucleotides, the CDR3 is TGCAGTGCACCGACCTTGGGGTCGGGTTACGAGCAGTACTTC.

This clonotype appeared a few times. The V and J genes are TRBV12-3 or TRBV12-4 and TRBJ2-1; D may correspond to TRBD1 or TRBD2 (6 bases each). The CDR3 consists of 12 residues. V lost 1 base and J 12 bases, leaving 10 bases between the germline ends. This CDR3 is CASSLEGGWQFF. CDR3 DNA sequence: TGTGCCAGCAGTTTAGAGGGGGGTTGGCAGTTCTTC.

In its sample, this clonotype was seen a few times. The genes are TRBV7-9 and TRBJ1-5; D perhaps matches TRBD1 (6 bases). The CDR3 is 14 amino acids. Germline V gene lookup returns CDR1 SEHNR and CDR2 FQNEAQ (reference sequence). V was cut by 0 bases and J by 6 bases, with 9 bases left in between. The CDR3 DNA is TGTGCCAGCAGCTTAGCAGGAGGGGGTCAGCCCCAGCATTTT. It is translated as CASSLAGGGQPQHF.